This T cell receptor beta chain was profiled in a study of cytomegalovirus exposure and HLA in healthy donors (dated 2017 in TCRdb). Study-level background: An earlier analysis of around 600 of the donors reported 250 to 300 Gb of sequence data and 117 million unique TCR beta sequences from 190 million or so T cells. Roughly 320 gigabases of sequencing data and around 80 million unique TCR sequences made up an early release that covered 500 to 700 HLA-typed donors. Among the roughly 370 genotyped donors, approximately 82% belonged to the genetic ancestry cluster associated with self-reported Caucasian donors. The study was designed to test whether signatures of past pathogen exposure could be identified by cataloging public T cell receptors. The study profiled the T cell repertoires of under 700 subjects by immunosequencing and related them to cytomegalovirus serostatus. Along with the approximately 650-subject first cohort, a separate validation cohort of over 90 different subjects was used. To predict cytomegalovirus infection status, the study combined high-throughput TCR immunosequencing, statistical association of individual TCRs with disease status, and machine learning. A later analysis re-examined previously published TCR beta repertoires from hundreds of donors and added high-resolution HLA genotyping to investigate patterns of TCR occurrence. The later analysis used no new phenotypic data to find candidate immune exposures, relying instead on TCR beta sequences and their occurrence across donors. To decide whether each TCR beta V gene segment behaved as functional or pseudogenic, an earlier analysis of fewer than 750 of the donors relied on high-throughput TCR beta sequencing. Donor age, sex, ethnicity and CMV serostatus were compiled together with the repertoire data. Genome-wide SNP genotypes for about 60% of the roughly 670 donors were used in a later genetic analysis, which treated that subset as a discovery cohort. All discovery cohort repertoires had been generated on a single sequencing platform. HLA typing included class I and class II loci at four-digit resolution. The number of donors typed differed by locus, with roughly 620-640 for A, B, C, DRB1 and DQB1, 522 for DQA1, under 610 for DPA1, and some 470 for DPB1. Because of strong linkage in the cohort, five DR-DQ haplotypes were treated as single units for association and clustering. Among 300 to 500 genotyped donors of the cohort, an average of roughly 230,000 unique TCR beta nucleotide sequences was sequenced per donor, of which 15% to 20% were non-productive. Beyond this particular receptor, the publication reports: CMV serostatus was the only immune exposure information available for the cohort. Specific HLA alleles were associated with about 17,000 TCR beta sequences at a false discovery rate of 0.05 in a later analysis. Compared with the roughly 710-donor mean, donors in an Asian-associated ancestry cluster had fewer N-insertions in productive TCRs, according to a later genetic analysis. A further reported finding was that TCR beta sequences accurately predicted the HLA-A and HLA-B alleles for most subjects in the first cohort. Most TCR sequences were seen in very few donors, while some public TCRs were found in many individuals. In a later analysis, most CMV-associated TCR beta chains were found to appear HLA-restricted, with HLA associations seemingly driven largely by CMV exposure. Because some donors lacked HLA typing at each locus, the association tests relied only on the typed subset. The authors suggested that the approach could potentially be extended to other disease states and immunological phenotypes. Because the 87-base-pair reads could not distinguish some IMGT-functional V segments, including TRBV6-2 and TRBV6-3, those segments were excluded. About 15 rarely observed V segments, including chromosome 9 orphons, were excluded from the earlier analysis of just under 600 of the donors because counts were too low. Strong co-occurrence of HLA alleles, especially DR and DQ, made assigning TCR associations to individual alleles difficult. Linkage disequilibrium might explain the correlated functional status among segregating V segments, but an unknown experimental factor could not be excluded. In the study, approximately 160 TCR beta chains were listed as associated with cytomegalovirus. In a later analysis, HLA-associated TCR beta chains showed more clonal expansion and lower generation probabilities than non-associated chains that were equally common. According to a later analysis, TCR association rates differed among HLA loci, with DRB1 alleles showing the most associated TCRs and HLA-C alleles showing the fewest. This cohort had only TCR beta chains sequenced, and the lack of alpha or paired-chain data limited which features could be detected. V-gene and J-gene trimming of TCR beta chains was associated with a missense DCLRE1C variant in a later genetic analysis, and the association was replicated in an independent cohort. In vitro tests confirmed that three of the cytomegalovirus-associated TCR beta chains recognize cytomegalovirus antigens. Several of the top co-occurrence clusters appeared to be linked to parvovirus B19, influenza, CMV and Epstein-Barr virus, according to a later analysis. In an earlier analysis of 587 of the donors, most TCR beta V segments appeared in productive rearrangements about 90% or about 30% of the time, broadly matching IMGT annotations. Presence/absence analyses assumed roughly uniform sequencing depth across donors, an assumption that may not hold. In both the original and validation cohorts, the classifier was reported to diagnose cytomegalovirus status with high specificity and sensitivity. A cluster of highly shared sequence variants was judged likely to be a technical artifact of the sequencing pipeline.

The method was the immunoSEQ multiplex PCR assay. For the multiplex PCR, a mixture combining 60 forward primers for TCR Vbeta segments and 13 reverse primers for TCR Jbeta segments was used. The CDR3 region of rearranged TCR beta genes was amplified from genomic DNA by a multiplex PCR assay. Amplified TCR beta libraries were sequenced as 87-base-pair reads on the Illumina HiSeq System. The published analysis was carried out like this. A later analysis counted around 72 million unique TCR beta chains across the 550 to 700 repertoires, and 10 million to 12 million of these chains were shared by at least two donors. Raw reads were error-corrected and collapsed into unique sequences by a nearest-neighbor algorithm in which closely related sequences were merged to remove PCR and sequencing errors. To assign V, D and J gene segments, CDR3 sequences were aligned to IMGT reference sequences. Each retained sequence needed at least a six-nucleotide match to both a V gene segment and a J gene segment. Rearrangements were called productive when the CDR3 lacked stop codons and stayed in frame with V and J; all others were non-productive. CDR3 was defined by IMGT convention, running from the second conserved V-encoded cysteine to the conserved J-encoded phenylalanine. The earlier analysis of 587 of the donors excluded sequences that lacked an unambiguous match to a single V gene segment. An earlier analysis of about 600 of the donors called V segments functional above 56.7% productive rearrangements and segregating when the between-donor standard deviation exceeded 5%. A statistical classification framework was built for diagnosing cytomegalovirus status from the catalog of TCR beta chain sequences. V and J gene assignment, in a later analysis, came from comparing TCR nucleotide sequences with IMGT/GENE-DB human TR gene sequences. Using the TCRdist pipeline, a later analysis assigned CDR3 sequences along with most-parsimonious VDJ recombination scenarios. In a later analysis, each TCR beta chain was defined by its CDR3 amino acid sequence together with its V-gene family, and reads lacking a unique V-gene family were excluded. To address suspected cross-contamination and a sequencing artifact, a later analysis removed over 500 highly shared, low-generation-probability nucleotide sequences. A later analysis calculated a clonal expansion index for each public chain from normalized within-repertoire ranks of inferred template counts. A later analysis computed generation probabilities with a VDJ recombination model fitted to out-of-frame rearrangements, and checked the results against IGoR. In a later analysis, TCR-TCR, TCR-HLA and TCR-CMV co-occurrence was scored with hypergeometric tests, and a repertoire-size bias correction was applied to TCR pairs. False discovery rates were estimated in a later analysis by permuting HLA or CMV assignments 20 times. In a later analysis, co-occurring TCRs were grouped using DBSCAN, with TCRdist sequence similarity added in when clustering inside HLA-allele-positive subsets. For co-occurrence clustering, repertoires with fewer than 30,000 or more than 120,000 public chains were excluded, along with about five repertoires with anomalous nucleotide sharing. Sourced from immuneACCESS, this table was stored by TCRdb with only in-frame sequences that have V and J called. A share of the clones is absent; for the studies checked, an unresolved V gene accounts for under half, and the remainder has no known explanation. V, J and clone size are taken as reported in that table, and D and trimming were inferred from the DNA itself. The sample table lists some 78,000 clones, 70% to 80% of them with a count of one. In total, the top ten clones hold around a quarter of the sample.

In regard to this clone: Its antigen has not been determined. Base qualities are missing; no much larger clone stands one base away.

The cohort comprised 550 to 700 healthy bone marrow donors. All cohort members were sampled while nominally healthy, although unrecorded immune exposures were likely present. The donor tested CMV seropositive and was one of the 289 seropositive cohort members. A peripheral blood sample was provided by each donor, and peripheral blood mononuclear cells were used for TCR beta sequencing. Genomic DNA was extracted from the blood cell samples with the Qiagen DNeasy Blood Extraction Kit. Trimming leaves V shorter by 5 bases and J shorter by 4 bases, with the junction holding 6 bases beyond the gene matches. The germline V gene (reference sequence) provides CDR1 SGHNT and CDR2 YYREEE. The cysteine opens and the phenylalanine closes a CDR3 of 16 amino acids. Only CDR3 DNA remains: 48 bases, in frame from the first base.

The rearrangement joined TRBV5-4 to TRBJ2-3, with 14 bases in between that match TRBD2. The material sequenced was PBMCs. The receptor was isolated from a woman aged 45 to 65 in good health and CMV-seropositive. The CDR3 region reads CASRSGTSGGADTQYF. In nucleotides, the sequence is TGTGCCAGCAGGTCCGGGACTAGCGGGGGAGCAGATACGCAGTATTTT.